The present TCR beta chain was sequenced within a study of T cells after yellow fever vaccination. This clonotype was recorded a few times. What it binds is not known. The germline V gene encodes CDR1 MGHRA and CDR2 YSYEKL. The germline V and J ends were trimmed by 1 base and 7 bases, with 4 bases remaining between them. The CDR3 runs 11 residues. Overall study findings and caveats: Clonotypes appearing in both CD4 and CD8 compartments existed, and their share was small.

Using its own MiXCR run on the 5' RACE reads, TCRdb lists one record per CDR3 protein. This table holds a few hundred thousand distinct CDR3 sequences, approximately 4% found once. The genes are TRBV4-1 and TRBJ1-2; D gene unclear. The material was PBMCs, obtained 15 days after the yellow fever booster vaccination. The clonotype originates from a man younger than 35 who received the YFV17D yellow fever vaccine. CDR3 protein: CASSQVGGYTF. The CDR3 coding sequence is TGCGCCAGCAGCCAAGTAGGTGGCTACACCTTC.